This entry lists 31 T cell receptor beta chains sequenced from one sample in a study of T cells in narcolepsy. TCRdb's copy holds only in-frame clones and misses some; the assay was immunoSEQ multiplex PCR. The repertoire holds about 32,000 clones, with 80% to 85% as singletons. What was sequenced was memory (CD45RA-) CD4+ T cells from blood. The receptors here all came from a human donor in good health.

This chain joins TRBV5-8 and TRBJ1-5, with 9 bases fitting TRBD1. Germline CDR1 is SGHTS and CDR2 is YDEGEE. J lost 4 bases, V lost 3 bases, and 8 bases had no gene match. The CDR3 extends over 16 amino acids. The CDR3: CASSSNRGRRNQPQHF. The CDR3 DNA reads as TGTGCCAGCAGCTCGAACAGGGGGCGCAGGAATCAGCCCCAGCATTTT.

This rearrangement joins TRBV5-1 to TRBJ2-5; possibly TRBD2 for D (5 bases). The germline V gene encodes CDR1 SGHRS and CDR2 YFSETQ. V lost 4 bases and J lost 5, with 15 bases in between. The CDR3 consists of 14 residues. The CDR3 spells CASSDPGGLETQYF. CDR3 nucleotide sequence: TGCGCCAGCAGCGACCCTGGAGGCCTGGAGACCCAGTACTTC.

The chain employs TRBV11-3 and TRBJ2-2; D is possibly TRBD1 (6 bases). Germline lookup yields CDR1 SGHNT and CDR2 YENEEA. Trimming stripped 2 bases from V and 6 bases from J, with 10 bases between. This CDR3 is 14 amino acids long. The CDR3: CASSLRPGAGELFF. The CDR3 region has the DNA TGTGCCAGCAGCTTACGGCCAGGGGCCGGGGAGCTGTTTTTT.

The chain joins TRBV5-1 to TRBJ1-4; D gene uncertain. V was trimmed by 3 bases and J by 7 bases, leaving 13 bases between them. The CDR3 consists of 14 residues. Germline V lookup: CDR1 SGHRS, CDR2 YFSETQ. CDR3 loop: CASSYGPSGEKLFF. As DNA, the CDR3 is TGCGCCAGCAGCTACGGGCCTAGTGGTGAAAAACTGTTTTTT.

The chain links TRBV10-1 to TRBJ2-1; 8 bases are shared with TRBD2. There are 14 residues in the CDR3. The ends lost 3 bases at V and 2 bases at J; junction bases unmatched: 0. The germline gives CDR1 WNHNN, CDR2 SYGVQD (reference sequence). The CDR3 loop reads CASSDGGAYNEQFF. CDR3 in DNA: TGCGCCAGCAGTGACGGGGGGGCCTACAATGAGCAGTTCTTC.

This rearrangement joins TRBV7-9 to TRBJ2-3; 14 bases align to TRBD2. The J segment lost 3 bases and the V segment lost 2 bases, leaving 4 bases of the junction unmatched. Per germline, CDR1 SEHNR and CDR2 FQNEAQ (reference sequence). This CDR3 contains 17 residues. The DNA for the CDR3 is TGTGCCAGCAGCTTATCGGGACTAGCGGGGGCAACAGATACGCAGTATTTT. Translating gives CASSLSGLAGATDTQYF. Filled out from reference TRBV7-9 and TRBJ2-3, the complete variable domain reads DTGVSQNPRHKITKRGQNVTFRCDPISEHNRLYWYRQTLGQGPEFLTYFQNEAQLEKSRLLSDRFSAERPKGSFSTLEIQRTEQGDSAMYLCASSLSGLAGATDTQYFGPGTRLTVL.

A few counts support this clone. The chain employs TRBV6-1 and TRBJ2-7; TRBD1 aligns across 10 bases. CDR3 size: 14 residues. Germline CDR1 and CDR2: MNHNS and SASEGT. The V segment lost 9 bases and the J segment 1 base; nucleotides outside the gene matches: 6. Here the CDR3 reads CASTGTGDSYEQYF. The CDR3 nucleotides are TGTGCCAGTACCGGGACAGGGGATTCCTACGAGCAGTACTTC.

J is TRBJ2-3 and V is TRBV9, with D unresolved. CDR3 size: 14 residues. V shed 7 bases and J shed 4 bases, with 16 bases lying between them. Germline V CDR1 and CDR2: SGDLS, YYNGEE. CDR3 region: CASGLSGLADTQYF. The DNA of the CDR3 is TGTGCCAGCGGGTTATCAGGTCTCGCAGATACGCAGTATTTT.

In DNA form, the CDR3 reads TGTGCCTGGTCCCCGGGTCGAGGGAGCACAGATACGCAGTATTTT. Its translation is CAWSPGRGSTDTQYF. The rearrangement links TRBV30 to TRBJ2-3, with TRBD2 as a possible D gene (5 bases). The V and J ends lost 5 bases and 0 bases respectively, with 15 bases between them. The CDR3 consists of 15 residues. Germline CDR1 reads GTSNPN; CDR2 reads SVGIG (reference sequence).

The genes are TRBV5-6 and TRBJ1-1; D may be TRBD1 (5 bases). Trimming cost V 6 bases and J 0 bases, with 12 bases left between them. The CDR3 is 14 amino acids. Germline assignment: CDR1 SGHDT and CDR2 YYEEEE. This CDR3 is CASKGIGVNTEAFF. CDR3 sequence (DNA): TGTGCCAGCAAGGGAATAGGGGTGAACACTGAAGCTTTCTTT.

The rearrangement uses TRBV7-8 and TRBJ1-1, with a possible D match to TRBD1 (5 bases). The germline CDR1 and CDR2 sequences are SGHVS and FQNEAQ. V dropped 9 bases and J dropped 0 bases, with 14 bases sitting between them. The CDR3 covers 14 residues. The DNA for the CDR3 is TGTGCCAGTGCTTTAGGACACATGAACACTGAAGCTTTCTTT. Translated: CASALGHMNTEAFF.

This clone has just one count. This rearrangement joins TRBV6-1 to TRBJ2-3, with 9 positions matching TRBD1. V shed 6 bases, J shed 9 bases, and the junction held 4 bases outside the gene matches. This CDR3 region has 12 residues. CDR1 and CDR2 from the germline V gene are MNHNS and SASEGT. CDR3 sequence (DNA): TGTGCCAGCAGGACAGGGGGGGACACGCAGTATTTT. As protein: CASRTGGDTQYF.

V and J are TRBV28 and TRBJ1-1, with TRBD1 identical over 7 bases. Germline assignment: CDR1 MDHEN and CDR2 SYDVKM. The CDR3 loop spans 18 amino acids. Losses at the gene ends were 6 bases for V and 1 base for J; bases not matched to a gene: 17. Here the CDR3 reads CASSPKTGLMRPNTEAFF. CDR3 in DNA: TGTGCCAGCAGCCCTAAGACAGGGTTAATGCGCCCGAACACTGAAGCTTTCTTT.

This clone was seen more than once but under ten times. The chain employs TRBV27 and TRBJ1-5, with TRBD1 matching 8 bases. This CDR3 region has 14 residues. The germline CDR1 and CDR2 sequences are MNHEY and SMNVEV (reference sequence). V trimming: 5 bases; J trimming: 6 bases; junction bases outside the gene matches: 6. CDR3 DNA sequence: TGTGCCAGCAGTCCCCGGACAGGGTTTCAGCCCCAGCATTTT. Encoded protein: CASSPRTGFQPQHF.

This chain connects TRBV19 to TRBJ2-3; D unresolved. V was trimmed by 4 bases and J by 3 bases, leaving 2 bases between them. The CDR3 has 11 residues. Germline lookup yields CDR1 LNHDA and CDR2 SQIVND (reference sequence). In nucleotides, the CDR3 is TGTGCCAGTAGTACGACAGATACGCAGTATTTT. This sequence encodes CASSTTDTQYF. Combining the CDR3 with reference TRBV19 and TRBJ2-3 gives the whole variable domain DGGITQSPKYLFRKEGQNVTLSCEQNLNHDAMYWYRQDPGQGLRLIYYSQIVNDFQKGDIAEGYSVSREKKESFPLTVTSAQKNPTAFYLCASSTTDTQYFGPGTRLTVL.

The chain joins TRBV7-7 to TRBJ2-5; 11 nucleotides match TRBD1. The germline V gene encodes CDR1 SSHAT and CDR2 FNYEAQ (reference sequence). V lost 5 bases, J lost 5 bases, and 7 bases stayed unmatched. The CDR3 consists of 15 residues. CDR3 sequence reads: CASSTGQGARETQYF. In nucleotides, the CDR3 is TGTGCCAGCAGCACTGGACAGGGGGCTAGGGAGACCCAGTACTTC.

CDR3 DNA: TGTGCCAGCATATACAGGCGAACGAGCTCCTACGAGCAGTACTTC. Encoded protein: CASIYRRTSSYEQYF. The chain recombines TRBV2 with TRBJ2-7, with D possibly TRBD1 on 5 matching bases. CDR1 and CDR2 (germline): SNHLY, FYNNEI. Trimming shortened V by 7 bases and J by 0 bases, and 16 bases separated the two germline ends. The CDR3 is 15 amino acids.

The rearrangement links TRBV11-1 to TRBJ2-7; TRBD2 matches 8 bases. CDR3 length: 15 amino acids. The germline V gene encodes CDR1 SGHAT and CDR2 FQDESV (reference sequence). J lost 0 bases, V lost 5 bases, and 6 bases had no gene match. In DNA, the CDR3 is TGTGCCAGCAGCCAAGCGGGGGTTCTCTCCTACGAGCAGTACTTC. As protein: CASSQAGVLSYEQYF.

This clone was observed a single time. This chain links TRBV6-6 with TRBJ1-2, with 10 bases identical to TRBD1. The germline CDR1 and CDR2 sequences are MNHNY and SVGAGI (reference sequence). V trimming: 6 bases; J trimming: 2 bases; junction bases outside the gene matches: 6. The CDR3 runs to 15 residues. The CDR3 here is CASSPGQGRNYGYTF. In DNA form, the CDR3 reads TGTGCCAGCAGCCCGGGACAGGGGAGGAACTATGGCTACACCTTC.

This rearrangement joins TRBV7-9 to TRBJ2-3; a weak D match, TRBD2 (6 bases). This CDR3 is 16 amino acids long. Germline V gene sequence: CDR1 SEHNR, CDR2 FQNEAQ (reference sequence). V shed 2 bases and J shed 4 bases, with 16 bases lying between them. CDR3 sequence: CASSLLPLRDPDTQYF. In nucleotides, the CDR3 is TGTGCCAGCAGCTTACTGCCCCTGCGGGATCCAGATACGCAGTATTTT.

The CDR3 here is CASSLATRVSGNTIYF. CDR3 DNA sequence: TGTGCCAGCAGCTTAGCCACCAGGGTCTCTGGAAACACCATATATTTT. The V gene is TRBV7-2, the J gene TRBJ1-3; D perhaps matches TRBD1 (5 bases). V shed 0 bases and J shed 0 bases, with 9 bases lying between them. This CDR3 contains 16 residues. The germline gives CDR1 SGHTA, CDR2 FQGNSA.

The chain uses TRBV5-1 and TRBJ1-4, with D perhaps matching TRBD1 (5 bases). CDR1 is SGHRS and CDR2 is YFSETQ in the germline V gene. CDR3 length: 17 residues. V lost 1 base, J lost 6 bases, and 19 bases lay in between. CDR3 amino acids: CASSLYGPQGGHEKLFF. Here the CDR3 DNA reads TGCGCCAGCAGCTTGTACGGGCCCCAGGGAGGACATGAAAAACTGTTTTTT.

The chain joins TRBV7-2 to TRBJ2-1, with 13 bases lining up with TRBD2. Germline values: CDR1 SGHTA, CDR2 FQGNSA. The CDR3 consists of 17 residues. Trimming removed 5 bases from V and 8 bases from J; junction bases left unmatched: 12. CDR3 in amino acids: CASSGRLAGGKGDEQFF. CDR3 coding DNA: TGTGCCAGCAGCGGTAGACTAGCGGGGGGAAAGGGCGATGAGCAGTTCTTC.

The chain recombines TRBV11-3 with TRBJ2-7; 14 bases align to TRBD2. Germline CDR1 SGHNT, CDR2 YENEEA. The CDR3 is made up of 16 amino acids. After removal of 5 bases from V and 5 bases from J, the junction contained 8 bases not matched to a gene. The CDR3 protein is CASSPGTSGGNDEQYF. The DNA for the CDR3 is TGTGCCAGCAGCCCTGGGACTAGCGGGGGAAATGACGAGCAGTACTTC.

V gene TRBV2 combines with J gene TRBJ1-1; TRBD1 matches 8 bases. This CDR3 region has 14 residues. Trimming removed 7 bases from V and 7 bases from J; junction bases left unmatched: 11. Germline values: CDR1 SNHLY, CDR2 FYNNEI. As DNA, the CDR3 is TGTGCCAGCAATCCCAGGACAGGGAGCGGTGAAGCTTTCTTT. Translated, it gives CASNPRTGSGEAFF.

This chain connects TRBV28 to TRBJ1-3, with unresolved D. CDR3 size: 13 residues. V gave up 6 bases and J gave up 1 base, with 7 bases separating them. Germline CDR1 is MDHEN and CDR2 is SYDVKM. CDR3 coding DNA: TGTGCCAGCAGCCGTTGGTCTGGAAACACCATATATTTT. Its translation: CASSRWSGNTIYF.

CDR3 sequence reads: CAISESIGSSYNSPLHF. The DNA for the CDR3 is TGTGCCATCAGTGAGTCAATAGGTAGCTCCTATAATTCACCCCTCCACTTT. The V call is TRBV10-3, the J call TRBJ1-6; D remains ambiguous. Between the trimmed V and J ends, which lost 0 bases and 0 bases, there was a span of 9 bases. CDR1 and CDR2 from the germline V gene are ENHRY and SYGVKD. The CDR3 is made up of 17 amino acids.

Only a few counts were recorded for this clone. The rearrangement joins TRBV7-2 to TRBJ2-3, with TRBD2 matching over 11 bases. V lost 5 bases and J lost 4; bases outside the gene matches: 5. The CDR3 is made up of 15 amino acids. Germline lookup yields CDR1 SGHTA and CDR2 FQGNSA. The CDR3 reads CASSPRTSGPDTQYF. The CDR3 nucleotides read TGTGCCAGCAGCCCACGGACTAGCGGGCCAGATACGCAGTATTTT. Together with reference TRBV7-2 and TRBJ2-3, the CDR3 gives the full variable domain: GAGVSQSPSNKVTEKGKDVELRCDPISGHTALYWYRQSLGQGLEFLIYFQGNSAPDKSGLPSDRFSAERTGGSVSTLTIQRTQQEDSAVYLCASSPRTSGPDTQYFGPGTRLTVL.

The chain joins TRBV29-1 to TRBJ1-1; 11 bases align to TRBD1. The CDR3 covers 12 residues. CDR1 is SQVTM, CDR2 ANQGSEA, per germline. J gave up 4 bases and V 7 bases, and 2 bases lay outside the gene matches. The CDR3 coding sequence is TGCAGCGGGGGACAGGGGGGCACTGAAGCTTTCTTT. Amino acids: CSGGQGGTEAFF.

This clone showed up just once. V usage is TRBV19 and J usage is TRBJ1-4; the match to TRBD1 covers 9 bases. The ends lost 6 bases at V and 8 bases at J; junction bases unmatched: 4. Per the germline V gene, CDR1 is LNHDA and CDR2 is SQIVND (reference sequence). CDR3 size: 13 residues. CDR3: CASRPGQGEKLFF. The CDR3 nucleotides are TGTGCCAGTAGGCCGGGACAGGGAGAAAAACTGTTTTTT. The full variable domain, its missing parts supplied by reference TRBV19 and TRBJ1-4, is DGGITQSPKYLFRKEGQNVTLSCEQNLNHDAMYWYRQDPGQGLRLIYYSQIVNDFQKGDIAEGYSVSREKKESFPLTVTSAQKNPTAFYLCASRPGQGEKLFFGSGTQLSVL.

This clone showed up just a few times. The gene calls are TRBV28 and TRBJ1-1; tentative D call: TRBD1 (5 bases). Germline loops: CDR1 MDHEN, CDR2 SYDVKM. V lost 6 bases, J lost 0 bases, and 14 bases lay in between. This CDR3 is built from 15 residues. The CDR3, as DNA: TGTGCCAGCAGCCGCCTCGGGACGGTGAACACTGAAGCTTTCTTT. Translation: CASSRLGTVNTEAFF.